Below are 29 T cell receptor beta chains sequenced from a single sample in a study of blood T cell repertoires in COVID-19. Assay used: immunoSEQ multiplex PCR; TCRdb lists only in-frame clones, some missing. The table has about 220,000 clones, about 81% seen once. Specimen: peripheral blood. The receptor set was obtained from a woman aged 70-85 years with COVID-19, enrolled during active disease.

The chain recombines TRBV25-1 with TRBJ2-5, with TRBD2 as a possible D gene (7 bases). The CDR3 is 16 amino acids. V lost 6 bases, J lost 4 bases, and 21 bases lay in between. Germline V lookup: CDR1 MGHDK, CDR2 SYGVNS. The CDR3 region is CASSPRGGAQGETQYF. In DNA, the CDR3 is TGTGCCAGCAGCCCTCGAGGGGGGGCGCAGGGAGAGACCCAGTACTTC.

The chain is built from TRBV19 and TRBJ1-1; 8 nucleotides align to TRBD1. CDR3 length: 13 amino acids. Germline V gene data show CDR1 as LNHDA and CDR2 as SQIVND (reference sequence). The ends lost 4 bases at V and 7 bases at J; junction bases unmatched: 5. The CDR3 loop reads CASSTTGAIEAFF. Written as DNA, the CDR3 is TGTGCCAGTAGTACGACAGGGGCAATTGAAGCTTTCTTT.

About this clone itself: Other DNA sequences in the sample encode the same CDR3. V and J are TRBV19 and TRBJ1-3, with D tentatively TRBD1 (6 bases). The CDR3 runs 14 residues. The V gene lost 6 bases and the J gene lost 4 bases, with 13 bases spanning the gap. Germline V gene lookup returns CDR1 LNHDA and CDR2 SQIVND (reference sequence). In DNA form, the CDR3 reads TGTGCCAGTAGGCTACAGGGAGCAGGAAACACCATATATTTT. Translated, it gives CASRLQGAGNTIYF.

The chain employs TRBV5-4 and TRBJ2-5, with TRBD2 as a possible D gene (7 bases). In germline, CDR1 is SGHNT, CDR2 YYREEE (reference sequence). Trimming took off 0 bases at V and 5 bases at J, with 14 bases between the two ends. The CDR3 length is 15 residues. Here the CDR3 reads CASSLDRTAGETQYF. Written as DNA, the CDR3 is TGTGCCAGCAGCTTGGACCGGACAGCGGGGGAGACCCAGTACTTC.

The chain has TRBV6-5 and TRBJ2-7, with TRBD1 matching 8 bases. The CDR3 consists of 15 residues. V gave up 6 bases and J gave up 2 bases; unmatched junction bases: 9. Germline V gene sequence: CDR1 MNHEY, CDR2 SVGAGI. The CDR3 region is CASRRDRISAYEQYF. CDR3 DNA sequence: TGTGCCAGCAGGCGGGACAGGATATCCGCCTACGAGCAGTACTTC.

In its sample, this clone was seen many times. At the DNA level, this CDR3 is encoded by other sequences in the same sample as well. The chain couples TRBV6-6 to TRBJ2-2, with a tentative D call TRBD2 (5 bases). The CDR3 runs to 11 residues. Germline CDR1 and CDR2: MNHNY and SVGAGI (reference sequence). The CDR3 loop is CRAGNTGELFF. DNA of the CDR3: TGTCGGGCGGGGAACACCGGGGAGCTGTTTTTT.

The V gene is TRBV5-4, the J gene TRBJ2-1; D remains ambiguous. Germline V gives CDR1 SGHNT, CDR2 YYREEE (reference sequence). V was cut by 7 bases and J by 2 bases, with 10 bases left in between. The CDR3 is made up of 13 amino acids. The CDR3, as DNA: TGTGCCAGCGGCGACTTAACCTACAATGAGCAGTTCTTC. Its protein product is CASGDLTYNEQFF.

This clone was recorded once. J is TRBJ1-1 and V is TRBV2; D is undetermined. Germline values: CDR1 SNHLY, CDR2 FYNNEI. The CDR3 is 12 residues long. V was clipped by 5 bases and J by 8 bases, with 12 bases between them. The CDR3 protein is CASSPNGGEAFF. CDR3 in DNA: TGTGCCAGCAGTCCTAACGGAGGGGAAGCTTTCTTT.

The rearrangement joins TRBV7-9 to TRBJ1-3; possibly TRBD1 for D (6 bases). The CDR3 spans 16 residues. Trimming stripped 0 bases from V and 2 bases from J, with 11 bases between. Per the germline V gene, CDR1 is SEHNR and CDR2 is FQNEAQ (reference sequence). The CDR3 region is CASSLATAGAGNTIYF. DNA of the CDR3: TGTGCCAGCAGCTTAGCGACCGCAGGGGCTGGAAACACCATATATTTT.

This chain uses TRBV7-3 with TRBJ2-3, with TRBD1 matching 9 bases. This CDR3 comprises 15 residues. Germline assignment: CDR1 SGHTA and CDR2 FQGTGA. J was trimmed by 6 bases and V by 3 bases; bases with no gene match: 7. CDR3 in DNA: TGTGCCAGCAGCTTTGGACAGGGGAGTTGGGATACGCAGTATTTT. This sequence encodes CASSFGQGSWDTQYF.

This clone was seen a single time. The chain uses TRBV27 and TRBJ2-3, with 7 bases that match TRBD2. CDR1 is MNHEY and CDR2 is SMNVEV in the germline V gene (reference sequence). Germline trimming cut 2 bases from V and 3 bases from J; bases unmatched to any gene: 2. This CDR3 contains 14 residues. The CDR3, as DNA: TGTGCCAGCAGTTTAGGGCGGGAGACAGATACGCAGTATTTT. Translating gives CASSLGRETDTQYF.

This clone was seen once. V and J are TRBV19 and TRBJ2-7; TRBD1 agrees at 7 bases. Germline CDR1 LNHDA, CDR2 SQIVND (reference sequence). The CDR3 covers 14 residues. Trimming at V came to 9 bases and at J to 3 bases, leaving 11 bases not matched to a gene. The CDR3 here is CARTGQDSIYEQYF. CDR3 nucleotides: TGTGCCAGGACCGGACAGGACTCAATCTACGAGCAGTACTTC.

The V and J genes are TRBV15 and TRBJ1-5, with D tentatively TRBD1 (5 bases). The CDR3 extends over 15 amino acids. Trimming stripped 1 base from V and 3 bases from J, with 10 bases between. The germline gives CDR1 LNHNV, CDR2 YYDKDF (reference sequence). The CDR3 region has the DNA TGTGCCACCAGCAGAGTCGGGGGAACCAATCAGCCCCAGCATTTT. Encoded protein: CATSRVGGTNQPQHF.

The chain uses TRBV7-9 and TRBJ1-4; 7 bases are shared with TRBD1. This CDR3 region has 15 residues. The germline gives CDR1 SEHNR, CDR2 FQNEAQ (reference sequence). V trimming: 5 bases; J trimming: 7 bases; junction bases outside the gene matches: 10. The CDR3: CASSPPGQPFEKLFF. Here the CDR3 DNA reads TGTGCCAGCAGCCCTCCGGGACAGCCTTTTGAAAAACTGTTTTTT.

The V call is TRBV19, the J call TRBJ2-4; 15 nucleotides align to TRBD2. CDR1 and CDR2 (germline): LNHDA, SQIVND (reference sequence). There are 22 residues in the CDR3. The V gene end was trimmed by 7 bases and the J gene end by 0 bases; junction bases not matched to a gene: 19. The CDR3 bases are TGTGCCAGTACCCCCCGGACGGGAGGGACTAGCGGGGGGATTCAAGCCAAAAACATTCAGTACTTC. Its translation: CASTPRTGGTSGGIQAKNIQYF.

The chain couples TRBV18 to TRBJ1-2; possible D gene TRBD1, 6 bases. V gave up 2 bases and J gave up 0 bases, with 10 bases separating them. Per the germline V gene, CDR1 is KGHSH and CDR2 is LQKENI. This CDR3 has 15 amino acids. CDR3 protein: CASSPATGSNYGYTF. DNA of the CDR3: TGTGCCAGCTCACCAGCGACAGGCTCTAACTATGGCTACACCTTC.

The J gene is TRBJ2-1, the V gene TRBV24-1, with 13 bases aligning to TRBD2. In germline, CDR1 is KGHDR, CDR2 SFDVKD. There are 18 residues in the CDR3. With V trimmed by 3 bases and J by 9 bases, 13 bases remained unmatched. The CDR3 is CATSDPTGLAGVDGEQFF. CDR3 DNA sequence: TGTGCCACCAGTGATCCCACCGGACTAGCGGGAGTTGACGGTGAGCAGTTCTTC.

CDR3 amino acids: CASSPRGDGEKLFF. DNA for the CDR3: TGCGCCAGCAGCCCCAGGGGGGACGGTGAAAAACTGTTTTTT. The chain carries TRBV5-1 and TRBJ1-4, with 7 bases matching TRBD1. V lost 4 bases to trimming and J lost 7 bases; unmatched junction nucleotides: 7. Germline V gene sequence: CDR1 SGHRS, CDR2 YFSETQ. This CDR3 contains 14 residues.

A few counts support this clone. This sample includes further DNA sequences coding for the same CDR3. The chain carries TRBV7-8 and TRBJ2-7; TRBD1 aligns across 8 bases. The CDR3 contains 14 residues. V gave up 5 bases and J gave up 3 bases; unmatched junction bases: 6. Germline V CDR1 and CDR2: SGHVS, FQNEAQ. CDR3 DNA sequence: TGTGCCAGCAGCCCAGGACAGGGTGTCTACGAGCAGTACTTC. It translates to CASSPGQGVYEQYF.

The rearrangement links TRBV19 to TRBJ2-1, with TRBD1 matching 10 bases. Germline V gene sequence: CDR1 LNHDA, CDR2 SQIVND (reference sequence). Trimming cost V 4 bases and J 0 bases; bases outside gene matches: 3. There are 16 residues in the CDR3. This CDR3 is CASSKTGGISYNEQFF. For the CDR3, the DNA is TGTGCCAGTAGTAAGACAGGGGGCATCTCCTACAATGAGCAGTTCTTC.

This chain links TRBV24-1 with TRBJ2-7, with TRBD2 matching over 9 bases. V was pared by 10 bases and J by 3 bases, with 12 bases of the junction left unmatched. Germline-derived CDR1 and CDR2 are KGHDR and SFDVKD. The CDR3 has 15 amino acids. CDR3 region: CATFPPLAGSYEQYF. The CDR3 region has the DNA TGTGCCACTTTCCCCCCGCTAGCGGGAAGCTACGAGCAGTACTTC.

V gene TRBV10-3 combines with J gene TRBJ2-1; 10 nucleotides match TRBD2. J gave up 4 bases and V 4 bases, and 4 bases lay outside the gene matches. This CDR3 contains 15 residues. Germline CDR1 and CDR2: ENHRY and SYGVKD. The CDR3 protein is CAISVGLALYNEQFF. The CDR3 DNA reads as TGTGCCATCAGTGTGGGACTAGCGCTATACAATGAGCAGTTCTTC.

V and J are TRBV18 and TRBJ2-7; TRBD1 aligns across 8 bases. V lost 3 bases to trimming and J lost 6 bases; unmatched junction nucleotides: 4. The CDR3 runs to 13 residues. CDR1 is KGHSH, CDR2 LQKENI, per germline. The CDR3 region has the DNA TGTGCCAGCTCACCCGACAGGGGTGGCGAGCAGTACTTC. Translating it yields CASSPDRGGEQYF. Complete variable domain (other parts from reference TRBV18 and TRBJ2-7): NAGVMQNPRHLVRRRGQEARLRCSPMKGHSHVYWYRQLPEEGLKFMVYLQKENIIDESGMPKERFSAEFPKEGPSILRIQQVVRGDSAAYFCASSPDRGGEQYFGPGTRLTVT.

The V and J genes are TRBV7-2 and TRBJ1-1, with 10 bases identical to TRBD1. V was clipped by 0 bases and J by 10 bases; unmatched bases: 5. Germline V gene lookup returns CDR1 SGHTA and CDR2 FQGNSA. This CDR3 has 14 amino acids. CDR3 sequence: CASSLARDRGGAFF. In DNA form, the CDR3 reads TGTGCCAGCAGCTTAGCGAGGGACAGGGGAGGAGCTTTCTTT. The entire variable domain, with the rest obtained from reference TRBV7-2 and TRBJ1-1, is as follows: GAGVSQSPSNKVTEKGKDVELRCDPISGHTALYWYRQSLGQGLEFLIYFQGNSAPDKSGLPSDRFSAERTGGSVSTLTIQRTQQEDSAVYLCASSLARDRGGAFFGQGTRLTVV.

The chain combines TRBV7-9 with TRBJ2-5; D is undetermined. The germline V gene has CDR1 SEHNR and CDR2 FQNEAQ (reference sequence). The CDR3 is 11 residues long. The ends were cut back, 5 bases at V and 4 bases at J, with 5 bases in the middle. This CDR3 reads CASSQIETQYF. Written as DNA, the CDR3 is TGTGCCAGCAGCCAAATAGAGACCCAGTACTTC.

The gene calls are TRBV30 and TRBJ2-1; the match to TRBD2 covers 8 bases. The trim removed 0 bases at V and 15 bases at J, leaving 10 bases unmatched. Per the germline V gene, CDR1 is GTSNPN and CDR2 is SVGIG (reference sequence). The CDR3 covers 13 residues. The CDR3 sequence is CAWSVLGTRERFF. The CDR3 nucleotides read TGTGCCTGGAGTGTACTGGGGACTAGGGAACGGTTCTTC.

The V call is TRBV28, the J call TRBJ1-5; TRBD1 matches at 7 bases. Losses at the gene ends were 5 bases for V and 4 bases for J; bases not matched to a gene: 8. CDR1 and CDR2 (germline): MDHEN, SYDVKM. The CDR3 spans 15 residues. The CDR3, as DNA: TGTGCCAGCAGTCTAGGGACAGTAAGAAATCAGCCCCAGCATTTT. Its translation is CASSLGTVRNQPQHF.

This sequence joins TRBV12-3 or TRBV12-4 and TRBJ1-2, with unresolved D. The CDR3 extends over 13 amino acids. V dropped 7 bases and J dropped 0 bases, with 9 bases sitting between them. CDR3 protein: CASTSTPNYGYTF. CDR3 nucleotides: TGTGCCAGCACCAGTACCCCTAACTATGGCTACACCTTC.

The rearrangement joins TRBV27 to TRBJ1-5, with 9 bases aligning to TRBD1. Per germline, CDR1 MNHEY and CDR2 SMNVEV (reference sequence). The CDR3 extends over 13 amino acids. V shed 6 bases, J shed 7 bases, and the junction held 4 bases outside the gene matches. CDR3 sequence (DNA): TGTGCCAGCAGACAGACAGGGGGACAGCCCCAGCATTTT. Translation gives CASRQTGGQPQHF.